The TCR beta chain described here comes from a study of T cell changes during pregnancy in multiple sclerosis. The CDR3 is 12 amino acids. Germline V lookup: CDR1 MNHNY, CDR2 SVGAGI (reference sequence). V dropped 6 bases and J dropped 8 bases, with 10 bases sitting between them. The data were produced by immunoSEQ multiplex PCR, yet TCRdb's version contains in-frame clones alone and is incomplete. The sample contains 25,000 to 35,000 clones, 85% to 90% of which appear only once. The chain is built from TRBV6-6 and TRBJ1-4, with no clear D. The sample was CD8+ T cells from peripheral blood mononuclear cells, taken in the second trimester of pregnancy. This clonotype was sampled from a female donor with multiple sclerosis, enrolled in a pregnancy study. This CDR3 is CASRRRKEKLFF. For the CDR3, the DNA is TGTGCCAGCAGAAGGAGGAAAGAAAAACTGTTTTTT.